Following are 25 T cell receptor beta chains from one sample sequenced in a study of T cell responses to AZD1222 COVID-19 vaccine listed by TCRdb under 2021. The library was prepared using the immunoSEQ multiplex PCR assay. TCRdb took this table from immuneACCESS and kept in-frame rearrangements with V and J called. Such tables lack part of the clones; where checked against another copy, unresolved V genes explain under half of the gap, and the rest is unexplained. Recorded for this sample are around 160,000 clones; just over 90% of them occurred a single time. The ten largest make up under 2% of the sample. This specimen's time point label, per the study, means: baseline before first vaccination. The input for sequencing was peripheral blood, taken on day 0 of AZD1222 vaccination. The receptors stem from an adult in good health.

This chain uses TRBV6-5 with TRBJ1-1; unclear D gene. The CDR3 spans 13 residues. Germline V CDR1 and CDR2: MNHEY, SVGAGI. Deletions cut 0 bases from V and 5 bases from J, with 7 bases between. This CDR3 reads CASSYSTQTEAFF. The DNA for the CDR3 is TGTGCCAGCAGTTACTCGACACAGACTGAAGCTTTCTTT.

This chain uses TRBV5-4 with TRBJ1-2; 8 nucleotides agree with TRBD1. J was trimmed by 2 bases and V by 4 bases; bases with no gene match: 10. The CDR3 spans 16 residues. Germline loops: CDR1 SGHNT, CDR2 YYREEE (reference sequence). The DNA for the CDR3 is TGTGCCAGCAGCGCCAGGGGGCGCGAGATAAACTATGGCTACACCTTC. Its translation is CASSARGREINYGYTF.

The V gene is TRBV2, the J gene TRBJ1-2; the D gene is possibly TRBD1 (5 bases). The CDR3 is 13 residues long. The V gene's germline CDR1 is SNHLY and CDR2 FYNNEI. V dropped 4 bases and J dropped 4 bases, with 10 bases sitting between them. The CDR3, as DNA: TGTGCCAGCAGTGTAGGGGCGCTCTATGGCTACACCTTC. Translating it yields CASSVGALYGYTF.

The V and J genes are TRBV10-2 and TRBJ1-3, with no clear D. Trimming stripped 8 bases from V and 0 bases from J, with 8 bases between. The germline CDR1 and CDR2 sequences are WSHSY and SAAADI. The CDR3 length is 13 residues. CDR3 in DNA: TGCGCCAGCCTAGGGAGCTCTGGAAACACCATATATTTT. Amino acid sequence: CASLGSSGNTIYF.

This clone was detected only once. The chain carries TRBV2 and TRBJ1-1, with D possibly matching TRBD1 (5 bases). The CDR3 extends over 12 amino acids. Germline V lookup: CDR1 SNHLY, CDR2 FYNNEI. V was clipped by 7 bases and J by 7 bases, with 13 bases between them. The CDR3 reads CASKKRGLEAFF. CDR3 in DNA: TGTGCCAGCAAAAAGAGGGGACTTGAAGCTTTCTTT.

This sequence joins TRBV5-6 and TRBJ1-4; D call uncertain. CDR1 is SGHDT and CDR2 is YYEEEE in the germline V gene. Trimming stripped 1 base from V and 7 bases from J, with 11 bases between. This CDR3 region has 14 residues. The CDR3 is CASSLLVQGEKLFF. The CDR3 DNA sequence: TGTGCCAGCAGCTTGTTAGTACAAGGTGAAAAACTGTTTTTT.

The chain recombines TRBV7-2 with TRBJ1-5; D gene unclear. CDR1 is SGHTA and CDR2 is FQGNSA in the germline V gene. Trimming took 6 bases from V and 2 from J, leaving 14 bases between them. The CDR3 contains 15 residues. The CDR3 protein is CASSPRPVGNQPQHF. CDR3 DNA: TGTGCCAGCAGTCCTCGGCCAGTGGGCAATCAGCCCCAGCATTTT. Full variable domain (remainder filled in from reference TRBV7-2 and TRBJ1-5): GAGVSQSPSNKVTEKGKDVELRCDPISGHTALYWYRQSLGQGLEFLIYFQGNSAPDKSGLPSDRFSAERTGGSVSTLTIQRTQQEDSAVYLCASSPRPVGNQPQHFGDGTRLSIL.

The V call is TRBV27, the J call TRBJ1-5, with 10 nucleotides matching TRBD1. The germline V gene has CDR1 MNHEY and CDR2 SMNVEV (reference sequence). The CDR3 consists of 14 residues. Trimming cost V 6 bases and J 7 bases; bases outside gene matches: 6. The CDR3 loop reads CASSRQGARQPQHF. The CDR3 bases are TGTGCCAGCAGCAGACAGGGGGCGAGGCAGCCCCAGCATTTT.

The chain carries TRBV6-6 and TRBJ2-7, with 9 nucleotides matching TRBD1. The CDR3 covers 14 residues. Germline V lookup: CDR1 MNHNY, CDR2 SVGAGI (reference sequence). The trim removed 5 bases at V and 5 bases at J, leaving 7 bases unmatched. As DNA, the CDR3 is TGTGCCAGCAGTCCACAGGGGGCTTCTGACGAGCAGTACTTC. Amino acids: CASSPQGASDEQYF.

This chain links TRBV7-3 with TRBJ2-3; 15 nucleotides match TRBD2. Germline CDR1 reads SGHTA; CDR2 reads FQGTGA. Germline trimming cut 5 bases from V and 5 bases from J; bases unmatched to any gene: 8. The CDR3 consists of 17 residues. CDR3 sequence: CASSPGAGLAGGDTQYF. The CDR3 bases are TGTGCCAGCAGCCCAGGCGCGGGACTAGCGGGGGGAGATACGCAGTATTTT.

This clone was observed once. The chain is built from TRBV5-1 and TRBJ2-2; TRBD2 aligns across 14 bases. V gave up 4 bases and J gave up 7 bases; unmatched junction bases: 3. Germline V CDR1 and CDR2: SGHRS, YFSETQ. The length of the CDR3 is 15 residues. CDR3 DNA sequence: TGCGCCAGCAGCACGGGACTAGCGGGAGTCGGGGAGCTGTTTTTT. This translates into CASSTGLAGVGELFF.

The chain has TRBV7-9 and TRBJ2-6; 7 nucleotides line up with TRBD1. The length of the CDR3 is 17 residues. The V segment lost 2 bases and the J segment 3 bases; nucleotides outside the gene matches: 7. Per the germline V gene, CDR1 is SEHNR and CDR2 is FQNEAQ (reference sequence). The CDR3 DNA reads as TGTGCCAGCAGCTTAACAGGGGAAGGCTTTGGGGCCAACGTCCTGACTTTC. This encodes CASSLTGEGFGANVLTF.

This rearrangement joins TRBV27 to TRBJ1-6; D is perhaps TRBD1 (6 bases). The CDR3 totals 14 residues. From germline, CDR1 is MNHEY and CDR2 SMNVEV (reference sequence). Trimming took 6 bases from V and 6 from J, leaving 12 bases between them. The CDR3 DNA follows: TGTGCCAGCAGGCCAGGACAGTCTAATTCACCCCTCCACTTT. Its translation is CASRPGQSNSPLHF.

The V call is TRBV7-8, the J call TRBJ2-7, with TRBD2 identical over 8 bases. After removal of 1 base from V and 6 bases from J, the junction contained 11 bases not matched to a gene. The CDR3 extends over 16 amino acids. The germline gives CDR1 SGHVS, CDR2 FQNEAQ. CDR3 protein: CASSLGIAGQQGEQYF. In DNA, the CDR3 is TGTGCCAGCAGCTTAGGGATAGCGGGGCAGCAGGGCGAGCAGTACTTC.

The CDR3 loop reads CASSVLTRPGPGEQYF. CDR3 bases: TGTGCCAGCAGCGTACTTACCCGACCTGGACCCGGAGAGCAGTACTTC. This chain connects TRBV9 to TRBJ2-7; the D is unclear. The CDR3 spans 16 residues. V was pared by 1 base and J by 7 bases, with 21 bases between. The germline gives CDR1 SGDLS, CDR2 YYNGEE.

The CDR3 here is CASSFVGGNTEAFF. DNA of the CDR3: TGCGCCAGCAGCTTCGTAGGGGGGAACACTGAAGCTTTCTTT. The chain couples TRBV5-1 to TRBJ1-1; maybe TRBD1 (6 bases). Trimming pared 2 bases from V and 1 base from J, leaving 9 bases between. CDR1 SGHRS and CDR2 YFSETQ come from the germline V gene. The length of the CDR3 is 14 residues.

The V and J genes are TRBV7-9 and TRBJ2-1, with D unresolved. This CDR3 comprises 11 residues. V gave up 11 bases and J gave up 4 bases, with 9 bases separating them. CDR1 and CDR2 (germline): SEHNR, FQNEAQ (reference sequence). In DNA form, the CDR3 reads TGTGCCGGAACGGTGTACAATGAGCAGTTCTTC. Residues: CAGTVYNEQFF. Full variable domain (missing parts from reference TRBV7-9 and TRBJ2-1): DTGVSQNPRHKITKRGQNVTFRCDPISEHNRLYWYRQTLGQGPEFLTYFQNEAQLEKSRLLSDRFSAERPKGSFSTLEIQRTEQGDSAMYLCAGTVYNEQFFGPGTRLTVL.

The gene calls are TRBV5-1 and TRBJ2-1, with D perhaps assigned TRBD1 or TRBD2 (5 bases each). Germline loops: CDR1 SGHRS, CDR2 YFSETQ. This CDR3 is 15 amino acids long. V lost 4 bases, J lost 4 bases, and 15 bases lay in between. The CDR3 is CASSLLEGPYNEQFF. The DNA of the CDR3 is TGCGCCAGCAGCCTCCTTGAGGGGCCATACAATGAGCAGTTCTTC.

The genes are TRBV7-3 and TRBJ1-6; D is possibly TRBD1 (6 bases). V was pared by 2 bases and J by 10 bases, with 12 bases between. Germline V gene data show CDR1 as SGHTA and CDR2 as FQGTGA. This CDR3 is built from 14 residues. CDR3 sequence: CASSLEGGRSPLHF. The CDR3 DNA sequence: TGTGCCAGCAGCTTAGAAGGGGGTCGATCACCCCTCCACTTT. Full variable domain (remainder filled in from reference TRBV7-3 and TRBJ1-6): GAGVSQTPSNKVTEKGKYVELRCDPISGHTALYWYRQSLGQGPEFLIYFQGTGAADDSGLPNDRFFAVRPEGSVSTLKIQRTERGDSAVYLCASSLEGGRSPLHFGNGTRLTVT.

The table lists this clone with a few counts. This chain uses TRBV5-1 with TRBJ1-1; 8 nucleotides align to TRBD1. The CDR3 covers 14 residues. V shed 3 bases, J shed 2 bases, and the junction held 3 bases outside the gene matches. Germline V gene sequence: CDR1 SGHRS, CDR2 YFSETQ. Written as DNA, the CDR3 is TGCGCCAGCAGCTCCCAGGGGGCAAACACTGAAGCTTTCTTT. This gives the protein CASSSQGANTEAFF.

The chain carries TRBV7-9 and TRBJ1-5; the D gene is possibly TRBD1 (5 bases). Trimming removed 5 bases at V and 2 bases at J, with 22 bases between. CDR1 and CDR2 (germline): SEHNR, FQNEAQ (reference sequence). The CDR3 length is 18 residues. CDR3 region: CASSPGRGLIFGNQPQHF. The CDR3 coding sequence is TGTGCCAGCAGCCCCGGGAGGGGATTAATTTTCGGCAATCAGCCCCAGCATTTT.

The V call is TRBV2, the J call TRBJ2-1, with 9 bases aligning to TRBD2. Germline CDR1 is SNHLY and CDR2 is FYNNEI. V lost 2 bases and J lost 1; bases outside the gene matches: 0. The CDR3 extends over 15 amino acids. This chain's CDR3 is CASSELAGSYNEQFF. The CDR3 DNA follows: TGTGCCAGCAGTGAACTAGCGGGGTCCTACAATGAGCAGTTCTTC.

In its sample, this clone was seen once. The gene calls are TRBV19 and TRBJ1-2, with 7 bases identical to TRBD1. Germline V gene sequence: CDR1 LNHDA, CDR2 SQIVND (reference sequence). Trimming cost V 5 bases and J 1 base; bases outside gene matches: 10. The CDR3 has 16 amino acids. The CDR3 DNA reads as TGTGCCAGTAGTCCAGACAGGGCCCTAAGTAACTATGGCTACACCTTC. Translated: CASSPDRALSNYGYTF.

V is TRBV15 and J is TRBJ2-7; D gene unclear. V was trimmed by 0 bases and J by 1 base, leaving 4 bases between them. Germline values: CDR1 LNHNV, CDR2 YYDKDF (reference sequence). The CDR3 is 13 amino acids. The CDR3 bases are TGTGCCACCAGCAGAGAGGGGTCCTACGAGCAGTACTTC. Encoded protein: CATSREGSYEQYF. Drawing the rest from reference TRBV15 and TRBJ2-7, the complete variable domain is DAMVIQNPRYQVTQFGKPVTLSCSQTLNHNVMYWYQQKSSQAPKLLFHYYDKDFNNEADTPDNFQSRRPNTSFCFLDIRSPGLGDTAMYLCATSREGSYEQYFGPGTRLTVT.

The V gene is TRBV6-2 or TRBV6-3, the J gene TRBJ1-1; D unresolved. The V end lost 2 bases, the J end lost 3 bases, and 13 bases lay between the germline ends. This CDR3 region has 15 residues. The germline V gene has CDR1 MNHEY and CDR2 SVGEGT. The CDR3 sequence: CASSYQPGLDTEAFF. In nucleotides, the CDR3 is TGTGCCAGCAGTTACCAGCCCGGTTTGGACACTGAAGCTTTCTTT.